These 17 T cell receptor beta chains originate from one sample sequenced in a study of CD8+ T cells in alopecia areata. Investigators isolated RNA and reverse transcribed it into cDNA to act as the sequencing template. Profiled with immunoSEQ multiplex PCR; TCRdb holds only in-frame clones, not every one. This sample yields over 100,000 clones, of which approximately 54% are seen a single time; approximately 12% belongs to the top ten. Treatment indicated: oral pan-JAK inhibitor, 5-10 mg twice daily. The sequenced sample was CD8+ T cells sorted from blood, obtained at week 24, from a patient treated with tofacitinib. The source is a human donor with alopecia areata.

This clone was seen a single time. The chain employs TRBV13 and TRBJ1-1; D gene uncertain. V was shortened by 4 bases and J by 4 bases, with 16 bases between the two germline ends. The CDR3 loop spans 15 amino acids. In germline, CDR1 is PRHDT, CDR2 FYEKMQ (reference sequence). CDR3 sequence reads: CASSSSGQGFTEAFF. CDR3 sequence (DNA): TGTGCCAGCAGCTCTAGTGGGCAAGGGTTCACTGAAGCTTTCTTT.

V usage is TRBV20-1 and J usage is TRBJ2-7; D unresolved. Germline CDR1 is DFQATT and CDR2 is SNEGSKA (reference sequence). Deletions cut 2 bases from V and 4 bases from J, with 6 bases between. This CDR3 has 11 amino acids. CDR3 in amino acids: CSARWSYEQYF. In DNA form, the CDR3 reads TGCAGTGCTAGATGGTCGTACGAGCAGTACTTC.

This sequence joins TRBV6-5 and TRBJ2-1, with TRBD1 matching over 8 bases. In germline, CDR1 is MNHEY, CDR2 SVGAGI. Trimming removed 2 bases from V and 5 bases from J; junction bases left unmatched: 5. This CDR3 contains 15 residues. This chain's CDR3 is CASSYTGTGNNEQFF. The CDR3, as DNA: TGTGCCAGCAGTTACACCGGGACAGGCAACAATGAGCAGTTCTTC.

This clone was observed a few times. The chain employs TRBV4-3 and TRBJ2-1, with TRBD2 matching 10 bases. Germline CDR1 is LGHNA and CDR2 is YSLEER. This CDR3 comprises 15 residues. J was trimmed by 5 bases and V by 4 bases; bases with no gene match: 5. The CDR3: CASSPGTSANNEQFF. CDR3 DNA: TGCGCCAGCAGCCCCGGGACTAGCGCAAACAATGAGCAGTTCTTC.

This chain joins TRBV6-5 and TRBJ2-3, with 9 bases that match TRBD2. The J segment lost 2 bases and the V segment lost 7 bases, leaving 7 bases of the junction unmatched. From germline, CDR1 is MNHEY and CDR2 SVGAGI. CDR3 length: 15 amino acids. The CDR3 DNA sequence: TGTGCCAGCAATATAGCGGGGGCCCCCACAGATACGCAGTATTTT. As protein: CASNIAGAPTDTQYF.

The chain uses TRBV13 and TRBJ1-6; D is perhaps TRBD1 (5 bases). The CDR3 length is 16 residues. The ends were cut back, 3 bases at V and 6 bases at J, with 15 bases in the middle. CDR1 and CDR2 from the germline V gene are PRHDT and FYEKMQ (reference sequence). CDR3 loop: CASSFWGGVSNSPLHF. Here the CDR3 DNA reads TGTGCCAGCAGCTTTTGGGGCGGGGTTTCTAATTCACCCCTCCACTTT.

This clone occurred many times. This chain links TRBV23-1 with TRBJ1-5; TRBD1 agrees at 7 bases. TRBV23-1 is noted as an ORF with a role that remains uncertain. This CDR3 is built from 14 residues. J gave up 2 bases and V 4 bases, and 2 bases lay outside the gene matches. The CDR3 region is CASSRGQGNQPQHF. DNA for the CDR3: TGCGCCAGCAGTCGAGGACAGGGCAATCAGCCCCAGCATTTT.

The chain has TRBV5-4 and TRBJ2-5, with TRBD1 matching 11 bases. J lost 4 bases, V lost 2 bases, and 4 bases had no gene match. Germline-derived CDR1 and CDR2 are SGHNT and YYREEE (reference sequence). The CDR3 covers 15 residues. CDR3: CASSFRTGGTETQYF. CDR3 DNA: TGTGCCAGCAGCTTTAGGACAGGGGGCACAGAGACCCAGTACTTC.

The V and J genes are TRBV7-9 and TRBJ2-7; D gene uncertain. Deletions cut 3 bases from V and 3 bases from J, with 9 bases between. CDR3 length equals 13 residues. Germline lookup yields CDR1 SEHNR and CDR2 FQNEAQ (reference sequence). DNA of the CDR3: TGTGCCAGCAGCTTGGGTCGGTTCTACGAGCAGTACTTC. Encoded protein: CASSLGRFYEQYF. Full variable domain (rest looked up from reference TRBV7-9 and TRBJ2-7): DTGVSQNPRHKITKRGQNVTFRCDPISEHNRLYWYRQTLGQGPEFLTYFQNEAQLEKSRLLSDRFSAERPKGSFSTLEIQRTEQGDSAMYLCASSLGRFYEQYFGPGTRLTVT.

This sequence joins TRBV15 and TRBJ1-5; the D is unclear. CDR3 length: 14 residues. Trimming took 0 bases from V and 9 from J, leaving 12 bases between them. The germline CDR1 and CDR2 sequences are LNHNV and YYDKDF (reference sequence). This chain's CDR3 is CATSRERVQRPQHF. The CDR3 DNA reads as TGTGCCACCAGCAGAGAAAGAGTTCAGCGGCCCCAGCATTTT. Combining the CDR3 with reference TRBV15 and TRBJ1-5 gives the whole variable domain DAMVIQNPRYQVTQFGKPVTLSCSQTLNHNVMYWYQQKSSQAPKLLFHYYDKDFNNEADTPDNFQSRRPNTSFCFLDIRSPGLGDTAMYLCATSRERVQRPQHFGDGTRLSIL.

This clone was seen more than once but under ten times. The V and J genes are TRBV15 and TRBJ1-1; D gene ambiguous. Germline CDR1 reads LNHNV; CDR2 reads YYDKDF (reference sequence). CDR3 length equals 17 residues. V lost 0 bases to trimming and J lost 2 bases, with 16 bases between them. The CDR3 nucleotides read TGTGCCACCAGCAGAGATCGGGGTATAAGCGGAAACACTGAAGCTTTCTTT. Encoded protein: CATSRDRGISGNTEAFF.

The chain has TRBV4-1 and TRBJ2-5; D is undetermined. The germline V gene encodes CDR1 MGHRA and CDR2 YSYEKL. The CDR3 consists of 13 residues. Trimming left V 2 bases short and J 3 bases short, with 7 bases between. CDR3 DNA sequence: TGCGCCAGCAGCCAATACAGCGAAGAGACCCAGTACTTC. Its protein is CASSQYSEETQYF.

The V call is TRBV29-1, the J call TRBJ2-5; no definite D call. Trimming removed 8 bases from V and 4 bases from J, with 8 bases in between. Germline V CDR1 and CDR2: SQVTM, ANQGSEA. This CDR3 is built from 10 residues. The CDR3 DNA is TGCAGCTGCGTGGGAGAGACCCAGTACTTC. Translation: CSCVGETQYF.

This chain joins TRBV11-2 and TRBJ2-1; D gene uncertain. CDR3 length: 13 residues. Germline lookup yields CDR1 SGHAT and CDR2 FQNNGV. V was shortened by 1 base and J by 9 bases, with 10 bases between the two germline ends. The CDR3 DNA reads as TGTGCCAGCAGCTTAGGGGCCCACGGTGAGCAGTTCTTC. Its protein is CASSLGAHGEQFF.

This clone was counted between two and nine times. Additional DNA sequences in this sample encode the identical CDR3. This chain uses TRBV6-5 with TRBJ1-1; D may be TRBD1 (5 bases). The V end lost 2 bases, the J end lost 5 bases, and 9 bases lay between the germline ends. CDR1 and CDR2 from the germline V gene are MNHEY and SVGAGI. This CDR3 is built from 13 residues. CDR3 protein: CASSYGRVTEAFF. CDR3 nucleotide sequence: TGTGCCAGCAGTTACGGCAGGGTAACTGAAGCTTTCTTT.

The chain uses TRBV7-9 and TRBJ2-1; 8 bases are shared with TRBD1. The germline CDR1 and CDR2 sequences are SEHNR and FQNEAQ (reference sequence). With 5 bases clipped from V and 0 bases from J, the junction kept 6 bases outside the gene matches. CDR3 length: 16 amino acids. CDR3 residues: CASSPRTGHSYNEQFF. CDR3 bases: TGTGCCAGCAGCCCCAGGACAGGGCACTCCTACAATGAGCAGTTCTTC. Full variable domain (remainder filled in from reference TRBV7-9 and TRBJ2-1): DTGVSQNPRHKITKRGQNVTFRCDPISEHNRLYWYRQTLGQGPEFLTYFQNEAQLEKSRLLSDRFSAERPKGSFSTLEIQRTEQGDSAMYLCASSPRTGHSYNEQFFGPGTRLTVL.

The chain uses TRBV11-2 and TRBJ2-7, with D possibly being TRBD1 (6 bases). Trimming removed 3 bases at V and 6 bases at J, with 12 bases between. Germline CDR1 SGHAT, CDR2 FQNNGV. This CDR3 is built from 13 residues. In DNA form, the CDR3 reads TGTGCCAGCAGCTTTACAGGGAAGGGCGAGCAGTACTTC. This gives the protein CASSFTGKGEQYF.